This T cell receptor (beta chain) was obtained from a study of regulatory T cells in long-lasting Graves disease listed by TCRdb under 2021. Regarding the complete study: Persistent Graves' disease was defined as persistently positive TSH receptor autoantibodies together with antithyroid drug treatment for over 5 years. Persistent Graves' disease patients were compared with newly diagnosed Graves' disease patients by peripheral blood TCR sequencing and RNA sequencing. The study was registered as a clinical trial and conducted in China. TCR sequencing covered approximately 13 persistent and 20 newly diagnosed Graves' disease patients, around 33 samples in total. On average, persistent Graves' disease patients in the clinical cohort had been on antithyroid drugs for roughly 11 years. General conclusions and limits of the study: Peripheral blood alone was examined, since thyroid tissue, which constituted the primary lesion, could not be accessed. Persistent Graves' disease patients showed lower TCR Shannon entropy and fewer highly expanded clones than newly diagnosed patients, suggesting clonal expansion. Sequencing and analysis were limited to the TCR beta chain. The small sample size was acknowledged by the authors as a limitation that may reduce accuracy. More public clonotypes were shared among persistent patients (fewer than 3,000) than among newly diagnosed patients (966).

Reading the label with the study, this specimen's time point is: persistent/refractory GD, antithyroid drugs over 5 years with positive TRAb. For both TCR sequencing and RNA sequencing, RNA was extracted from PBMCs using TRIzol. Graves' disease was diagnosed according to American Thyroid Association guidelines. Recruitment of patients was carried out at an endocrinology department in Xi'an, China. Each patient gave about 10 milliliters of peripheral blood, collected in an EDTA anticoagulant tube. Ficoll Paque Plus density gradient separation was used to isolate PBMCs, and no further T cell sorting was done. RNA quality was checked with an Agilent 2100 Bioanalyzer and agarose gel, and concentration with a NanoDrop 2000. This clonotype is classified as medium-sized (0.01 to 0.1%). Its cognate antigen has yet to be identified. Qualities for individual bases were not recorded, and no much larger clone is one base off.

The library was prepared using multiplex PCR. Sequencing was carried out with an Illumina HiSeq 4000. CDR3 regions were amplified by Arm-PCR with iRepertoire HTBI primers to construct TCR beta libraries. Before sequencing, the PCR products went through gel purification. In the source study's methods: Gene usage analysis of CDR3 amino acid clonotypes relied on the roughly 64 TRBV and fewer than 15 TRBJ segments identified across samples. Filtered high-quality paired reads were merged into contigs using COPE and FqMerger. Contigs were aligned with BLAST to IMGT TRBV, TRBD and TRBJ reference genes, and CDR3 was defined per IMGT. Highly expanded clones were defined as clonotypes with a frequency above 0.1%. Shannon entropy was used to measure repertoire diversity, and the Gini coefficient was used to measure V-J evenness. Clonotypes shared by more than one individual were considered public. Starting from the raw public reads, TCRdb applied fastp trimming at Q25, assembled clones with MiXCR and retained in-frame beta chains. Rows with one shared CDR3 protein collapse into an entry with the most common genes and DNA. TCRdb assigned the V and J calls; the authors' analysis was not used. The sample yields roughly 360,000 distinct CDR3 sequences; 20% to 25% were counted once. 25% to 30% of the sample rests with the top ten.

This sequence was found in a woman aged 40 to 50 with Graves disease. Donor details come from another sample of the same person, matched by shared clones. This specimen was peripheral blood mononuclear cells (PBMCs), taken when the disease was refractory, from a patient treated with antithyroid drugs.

In nucleotide form, the sequence is TGCAGTGCTACCCCAGGGACGAACACTGAAGCTTTCTTT. This sequence encodes CSATPGTNTEAFF. Recombination joined TRBV20-1 with TRBJ1-1; the D segment could be TRBD1, given 5 matching bases. V is reduced by 4 bases and J by 1 base, leaving a spacing of 10 bases between them. CDR1 is given as DFQATT and CDR2 as SNEGSKA, both from the germline V gene (reference sequence). From the cysteine up to the phenylalanine, the CDR3 has a length of 13 residues. Only the CDR3 portion is preserved as DNA: 39 bases, with reading frame beginning at the first base.